The clone carrying this T cell receptor beta chain was observed a handful of times. The antigen is undetermined. The data are from a study of CD8 T cells in ankylosing spondylitis. Whole-study findings and limits: A motif of 7 to 9 highly homologous TCR beta variants was seen as apparently characteristic of ankylosing spondylitis blood. Reportedly, significant enrichment of disease-linked clones occurred in matched ankylosing spondylitis synovial fluid. Clones linked to disease, bearing a CD8+ phenotype, were relatively rare in peripheral blood.

Making use of molecular barcodes, quantitative 5'-RACE generated TCR beta libraries. TCRdb independently ran MiXCR on the 5' RACE reads; one entry per CDR3 protein. The data contain around 770,000 distinct CDR3 sequences, roughly 20% of them seen just once; the ten biggest clones take up around 19%. V lost 7 bases, J lost 2 bases, and 7 bases stayed unmatched. Per germline, CDR1 SNHLY and CDR2 FYNNEI. The CDR3 runs 14 residues. The gene calls are TRBV2 and TRBJ2-7, with TRBD1 matching over 8 bases. Sequenced material: blood, either unsorted or a sorted T cell fraction (not recorded which). This sequence originates from a male donor with ankylosing spondylitis. CDR3 sequence reads: CASIKGTGAYEQYF. CDR3 in DNA: TGTGCCAGCATTAAGGGGACAGGAGCCTACGAGCAGTACTTC.